These T cell receptor beta chains were read from a single sample in a study of blood T cells in healthy people across ages. TCRdb re-called the 5' RACE reads through MiXCR, storing one row per CDR3 protein. The data hold 750,000 to 1,000,000 distinct CDR3 sequences, with roughly 28% observed a single time. The same specimen was also included in a second study, on T cells of mothers and their children.

Sequenced input: blood. Receptors originate from a woman between 40 and 50 years old in good health. The CDR3 runs from the conserved cysteine through the conserved F or W. The D gene is left open where the match is weak. Not all rows give a size; the values are once, few, many and, for expanded clones, a class.

TRBV15	TRBJ2-7	many	TRBD1	TGTGCCACCAGCGAAGGGACAGGGGGCTGGTACGAGCAGTACTTC	CATSEGTGGWYEQYF
TRBV28	TRBJ2-7	.	.	TGTGCCAGCAGTCCAGAAGCTCCCCTACCCTGCGAGCAGTACTTC	CASSPEAPLPCEQYF
TRBV12-3/TRBV12-4	TRBJ2-7	many	TRBD2	TGTGCCAGCAGTTCCACCGGGACTAGCGGGCTGAGGGAGCAGTACTTC	CASSSTGTSGLREQYF
TRBV13	TRBJ2-1	.	.	TGTGCCAGCAGCTTACAGGGGCGGTTGGTCAATGAGCAGTTCTTC	CASSLQGRLVNEQFF
TRBV12-3/TRBV12-4	TRBJ2-3	few	TRBD1	TGTGCCAGCAGTCTACGACAGGGTGTGGATACGCAGTATTTT	CASSLRQGVDTQYF
TRBV12-3/TRBV12-4	TRBJ2-1	.	TRBD2	TGTGCCAGCAGTTTAGTAACGGGGGGGAGGTACAATGAGCAGTTCTTC	CASSLVTGGRYNEQFF
TRBV7-2	TRBJ1-2	.	.	TGTGCCAGCAGCCTGGGACTAACGCGGGAAGGCTACACCTTC	CASSLGLTREGYTF
TRBV7-9	TRBJ1-1	.	TRBD1	TGTGCCAGCAGCTCTACCCGGACAGGGACGGTGAACACTGAAGCTTTCTTT	CASSSTRTGTVNTEAFF
TRBV3-1	TRBJ1-5	.	.	TGTGCCAGCAGCCACTCGGGCAATCAGCCCCAGCATTTT	CASSHSGNQPQHF
TRBV12-3/TRBV12-4	TRBJ1-1	.	.	TGTGCCAGCAGTTCCCTAGACGAATGGGTAGAAGCTTTCTTT	CASSSLDEWVEAFF
TRBV5-1	TRBJ2-3	.	.	TGCGCCAGCAGCCCTGATGCCACAGATACGCAGTATTTT	CASSPDATDTQYF
TRBV28	TRBJ2-3	.	TRBD1	TGTGCCCTCGGGCGGCAGGGGGCGGCAGATACGCAGTATTTT	CALGRQGAADTQYF
TRBV12-3/TRBV12-4	TRBJ2-7	.	.	TGTGCCAGCAGTCCGGAGCACCAGACCTACGAGCAGTACTTC	CASSPEHQTYEQYF
TRBV5-6	TRBJ2-7	.	TRBD1	TGTGCCAGCAGCGGGGGGGACAGGGCCCACGAGCAGTACTTC	CASSGGDRAHEQYF
TRBV29-1	TRBJ2-7	many	.	TGCAGCGTTGTTTCCCTTGAAGGGAGCTACGAGCAGTACTTC	CSVVSLEGSYEQYF
TRBV6-5	TRBJ2-5	.	.	TGTGCCAGCAGTTACAAGTGGCAAGAGACCCAGTACTTC	CASSYKWQETQYF
TRBV27	TRBJ2-3	.	TRBD1	TGTGCCAGCAGTCCGAGGGACAGTAGCACAGATACGCAGTATTTT	CASSPRDSSTDTQYF
TRBV25-1	TRBJ2-3	.	TRBD2	TGTGCCAGCAGTGAGCCTAGCGGGGGTTCAGATACGCAGTATTTT	CASSEPSGGSDTQYF
TRBV6-6	TRBJ2-5	many	TRBD2	TGTGCCAGCAGTTTACTACTACTAGCGGGGGGGGAAGAGACCCAGTACTTC	CASSLLLLAGGEETQYF
TRBV7-2	TRBJ2-7	.	TRBD1	TGTGCCAGCAGCTCGTATCCCGGGACAGGGGTATCCTACGAGCAGTACTTC	CASSSYPGTGVSYEQYF
TRBV28	TRBJ2-3	few	.	TGTGCCAGCAGTCCGCCGGGACAAGGCCTTGCTAGCACAGATACGCAGTATTTT	CASSPPGQGLASTDTQYF
TRBV20-1	TRBJ2-1	.	TRBD1	TGCAGTGCTAGGGCTAATGACAGGGGGCGCCGTAATGAGCAGTTCTTC	CSARANDRGRRNEQFF
TRBV5-1	TRBJ2-7	many	TRBD1	TGCGCCAGCAGCTTGGGTGTGAACCGACGGACAGGAATTTCTTACGAGCAGTACTTC	CASSLGVNRRTGISYEQYF
TRBV20-1	TRBJ2-1	.	TRBD2	TGCAGTGCTAGCTGGCGGGGGTTCAATGAGCAGTTCTTC	CSASWRGFNEQFF
TRBV7-3	TRBJ2-3	.	.	TGTGCCAGCAGCTCCGATCCCGTGAATACGCAGTATTTT	CASSSDPVNTQYF
TRBV12-3/TRBV12-4	TRBJ2-3	.	TRBD2	TGTGCCAGCGGACCGGGACTAGGAACAGATACGCAGTATTTT	CASGPGLGTDTQYF
TRBV12-3/TRBV12-4	TRBJ1-2	.	.	TGTGCCAGCAGGGCCTCGGGACTCAACTATGGCTACACCTTC	CASRASGLNYGYTF
TRBV20-1	TRBJ2-1	few	TRBD2	TGCAGTGCTAGAGATCCCGGACTAGGATTGGGCAATGAGCAGTTCTTC	CSARDPGLGLGNEQFF
TRBV3-1	TRBJ2-7	.	TRBD2	TGTGCCAGCGAGCCCAGCGGGGGGGCCTCCTACGAGCAGTACTTC	CASEPSGGASYEQYF
TRBV10-3	TRBJ2-3	.	TRBD2	TGTGCCATCAGTGAGTCTGGGACTAGCGGGGTCTCAGATACGCAGTATTTT	CAISESGTSGVSDTQYF
TRBV6-5	TRBJ1-1	.	.	TGTGCCAGCAGTTCACCCCTTGGAGCTTTCTTT	CASSSPLGAFF
TRBV10-3	TRBJ1-1	.	.	TGTGCCATCAGTGACCCAGGGGTGAGCGGAACTTTCTTT	CAISDPGVSGTFF
TRBV19	TRBJ1-5	few	.	TGTGCCAGTAATGTGTCTGGGGGGCGTCAGCCCCAGCATTTT	CASNVSGGRQPQHF
TRBV6-6	TRBJ1-1	.	TRBD1	TGTGCCAGCACCACAGGGGGATGGACTGAAGCTTTCTTT	CASTTGGWTEAFF
TRBV29-1	TRBJ1-1	.	TRBD1	TGCAGCGTTGCAGCATCCGGGACAGGGGGCAGTGAAGCTTTCTTT	CSVAASGTGGSEAFF
TRBV15	TRBJ2-1	many	TRBD1	TGTGCCACCAGCGGGGGACAGGAGAATGAGCAGTTCTTC	CATSGGQENEQFF
TRBV28	TRBJ1-2	few	.	TGTGCCAGCAGTTTATTGACAGGTGGCGGAACGGGCTACACCTTC	CASSLLTGGGTGYTF
TRBV5-1	TRBJ2-2	.	.	TGCGCCAGCAACCTCGCGCGGGAGCTGTTTTTT	CASNLARELFF
TRBV20-1	TRBJ2-5	many	.	TGCAGTGCTTCCCCTACTAGGAGGGTGAGAGAGACCCAGTACTTC	CSASPTRRVRETQYF
TRBV7-2	TRBJ2-5	.	TRBD1	TGTGCCAGCAGCTTAGGTGGACAGGCACAAGAGACCCAGTACTTC	CASSLGGQAQETQYF
TRBV7-9	TRBJ2-2	.	.	TGTGCCAGCAGCTTTCCTCACGGGGAGCTGTTTTTT	CASSFPHGELFF
TRBV5-1	TRBJ2-5	many	.	TGCGCCAGCAGGCCCGCTGTAGGGACCTCCAGGGAGACCCAGTACTTC	CASRPAVGTSRETQYF
TRBV28	TRBJ2-7	.	TRBD2	TGTGCCAGCAGTTCCCAGCAGTGCGGACTAGCGGGGCTCGAGCAGTACTTC	CASSSQQCGLAGLEQYF
TRBV4-3	TRBJ2-3	many	.	TGCGCCAGCAGCAGGGGAAGACCAGATACGCAGTATTTT	CASSRGRPDTQYF
TRBV5-1	TRBJ2-5	.	TRBD1	TGCGCCAGCAGCTTGATGGGGACAGGGCTAGAGACCCAGTACTTC	CASSLMGTGLETQYF